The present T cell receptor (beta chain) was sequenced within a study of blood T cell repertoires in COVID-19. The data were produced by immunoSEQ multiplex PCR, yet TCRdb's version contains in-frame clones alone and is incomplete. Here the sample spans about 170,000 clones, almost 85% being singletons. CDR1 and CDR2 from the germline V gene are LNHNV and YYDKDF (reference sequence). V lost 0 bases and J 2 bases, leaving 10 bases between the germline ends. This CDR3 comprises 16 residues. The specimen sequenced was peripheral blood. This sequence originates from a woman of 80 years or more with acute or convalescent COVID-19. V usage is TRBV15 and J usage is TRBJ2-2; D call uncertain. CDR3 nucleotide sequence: TGTGCCACCAGCAGAGATCAGAACAGTAACACCGGGGAGCTGTTTTTT. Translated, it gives CATSRDQNSNTGELFF.